Listed here are 15 T cell receptor beta chains from one sample, sequenced in a study of long-term antiretroviral therapy in people with HIV. Running of the v3.0 immunoSEQ assay took place at survey level. Some clones are missing from TCRdb's copy, which holds only in-frame ones; the method was immunoSEQ multiplex PCR. The data show tens of thousands of clones, roughly 91% seen once. The source material was unsorted PBMCs, sampled 0.2 years before starting antiretroviral therapy. These receptors were collected from a man between 18 and 29 years old with HIV.

The V call is TRBV6-5, the J call TRBJ1-2; 9 nucleotides line up with TRBD1. Per the germline V gene, CDR1 is MNHEY and CDR2 is SVGAGI. The ends lost 3 bases at V and 6 bases at J; junction bases unmatched: 8. The CDR3 totals 15 residues. CDR3 DNA sequence: TGTGCCAGCAGTTATGGTCCGGGACAGGGCAATGGCTACACCTTC. Protein product: CASSYGPGQGNGYTF.

This sequence joins TRBV9 and TRBJ2-3, with D perhaps TRBD1 (6 bases). The CDR3 is 15 residues long. With 3 bases removed from V and 5 bases from J, the gap between germline ends came to 16 bases. From germline, CDR1 is SGDLS and CDR2 YYNGEE. This chain's CDR3 is CASSAEQGQLDTQYF. In DNA form, the CDR3 reads TGTGCCAGCAGCGCGGAACAGGGTCAGTTAGATACGCAGTATTTT.

The chain joins TRBV29-1 to TRBJ1-2, with 9 bases that match TRBD1. The length of the CDR3 is 13 residues. Per germline, CDR1 SQVTM and CDR2 ANQGSEA. J gave up 4 bases and V 3 bases, and 3 bases lay outside the gene matches. CDR3 sequence reads: CSVDKTGGYGYTF. In nucleotides, the CDR3 is TGCAGCGTTGACAAGACAGGGGGCTATGGCTACACCTTC.

V gene TRBV28 combines with J gene TRBJ1-1; weak D call: TRBD1 (5 bases). V lost 1 base to trimming and J lost 8 bases, with 8 bases between them. Germline values: CDR1 MDHEN, CDR2 SYDVKM. This CDR3 comprises 12 residues. CDR3 amino acids: CASSLYGGEAFF. The CDR3 bases are TGTGCCAGCAGTTTATACGGGGGGGAAGCTTTCTTT.

This clone was detected only a few times. This specimen includes other DNA sequences encoding the same CDR3. The genes are TRBV7-3 and TRBJ2-5, with TRBD2 identical over 11 bases. The CDR3 contains 15 residues. Unmatched junction bases numbered 7, after V lost 5 bases and J lost 5 bases. Germline V gene lookup returns CDR1 SGHTA and CDR2 FQGTGA. The CDR3, as DNA: TGTGCCAGCAGCCCACTAGCGGGAGCTGGGGAGACCCAGTACTTC. This sequence encodes CASSPLAGAGETQYF.

V and J are TRBV4-2 and TRBJ2-7; TRBD2 might be the D (6 bases). The CDR3 runs to 14 residues. Germline V gene data show CDR1 as LGHNA and CDR2 as YNFKEQ. The V and J ends lost 4 bases and 0 bases respectively, with 10 bases between them. The CDR3 DNA follows: TGTGCCAGCAGCCCCCGGGACTTCTCCTACGAGCAGTACTTC. It specifies CASSPRDFSYEQYF.

The genes are TRBV7-9 and TRBJ2-2; perhaps TRBD1 as D (6 bases). Germline assignment: CDR1 SEHNR and CDR2 FQNEAQ (reference sequence). The CDR3 consists of 15 residues. Trimming removed 2 bases at V and 2 bases at J, with 9 bases between. CDR3 sequence reads: CASSLKGGNTGELFF. The DNA of the CDR3 is TGTGCCAGCAGCTTAAAAGGGGGAAACACCGGGGAGCTGTTTTTT. Filled out from reference TRBV7-9 and TRBJ2-2, the complete variable domain reads DTGVSQNPRHKITKRGQNVTFRCDPISEHNRLYWYRQTLGQGPEFLTYFQNEAQLEKSRLLSDRFSAERPKGSFSTLEIQRTEQGDSAMYLCASSLKGGNTGELFFGEGSRLTVL.

This rearrangement joins TRBV9 to TRBJ2-7, with 8 nucleotides matching TRBD1. Germline V gene sequence: CDR1 SGDLS, CDR2 YYNGEE. V lost 0 bases and J lost 1; bases outside the gene matches: 3. The CDR3 loop spans 15 amino acids. DNA for the CDR3: TGTGCCAGCAGCGTAGCTGACAGGGGATCCTACGAGCAGTACTTC. Translation: CASSVADRGSYEQYF.

The CDR3 is CASSRLYTGGVFSTPDYGYTF. CDR3 DNA: TGTGCCAGCAGCAGACTATACACAGGGGGGGTATTCTCCACGCCGGACTATGGCTACACCTTC. V is TRBV13 and J is TRBJ1-2, with 8 positions matching TRBD1. Germline CDR1 and CDR2: PRHDT and FYEKMQ (reference sequence). V was pared by 5 bases and J by 3 bases, with 26 bases of the junction left unmatched. The CDR3 has 21 amino acids.

The gene calls are TRBV7-9 and TRBJ2-7, with D unclear. CDR1 is SEHNR, CDR2 FQNEAQ, per germline (reference sequence). CDR3 length: 13 residues. Between the trimmed V and J ends, which lost 1 base and 2 bases, there was a span of 6 bases. CDR3 amino acids: CASSLVEAYEQYF. The CDR3 region has the DNA TGTGCCAGCAGCTTAGTAGAGGCCTACGAGCAGTACTTC.

The V and J genes are TRBV4-3 and TRBJ1-3, with TRBD1 as a possible D gene (5 bases). The V gene lost 4 bases and the J gene lost 2 bases, with 12 bases spanning the gap. This CDR3 is 15 amino acids long. Germline CDR1 and CDR2: LGHNA and YSLEER. CDR3 DNA sequence: TGCGCCAGCAGCCGCGCGGGGGGTCCTGGAAACACCATATATTTT. Translation: CASSRAGGPGNTIYF.

On this clone: Germline is not matched at one junction end, which may reflect a read error. V gene TRBV6-6 combines with J gene TRBJ2-2; 8 bases match TRBD1. The CDR3 totals 15 residues. Germline lookup yields CDR1 MNHNY and CDR2 SVGAGI (reference sequence). The CDR3 region has the DNA TGTGCCAGCAATTACGGGGACAGGAAGACCGGGGAGCTGTTTTTT. Protein product: CASNYGDRKTGELFF.

CDR3 coding DNA: TGCGCCAGCAGTGATGATCAGCCCCAGCATTTT. Residues: CASSDDQPQHF. The gene calls are TRBV10-1 and TRBJ1-5, with D hard to call. The CDR3 totals 11 residues. Trimming took 3 bases from V and 5 from J, leaving 2 bases between them. In germline, CDR1 is WNHNN, CDR2 SYGVQD (reference sequence).

The chain is built from TRBV4-2 and TRBJ2-1; 12 nucleotides line up with TRBD2. V lost 4 bases to trimming and J lost 4 bases; unmatched junction nucleotides: 5. CDR1 and CDR2 (germline): LGHNA, YNFKEQ. The length of the CDR3 is 16 residues. The chain's CDR3 is CASSPTLAGGYNEQFF. In nucleotides, the CDR3 is TGTGCCAGCAGCCCGACCCTAGCGGGGGGGTACAATGAGCAGTTCTTC.

The chain combines TRBV7-3 with TRBJ1-1; the match to TRBD1 covers 10 bases. The CDR3 is 14 residues long. Unmatched junction bases numbered 5, after V lost 5 bases and J lost 5 bases. The V gene's germline CDR1 is SGHTA and CDR2 FQGTGA. CDR3 nucleotides: TGTGCCAGCAGCCCGGACAGGGGGAGGACTGAAGCTTTCTTT. Translation gives CASSPDRGRTEAFF.